The 17 T cell receptor beta chains given below trace back to one sample, sequenced in a study of blood T cell repertoires in COVID-19. The table came from immunoSEQ multiplex PCR; TCRdb's copy has only in-frame clones and leaves some out. The data contain about 520,000 clones, 75% to 90% of them singletons. Sequences were obtained from peripheral blood. The receptors derive from a human donor in a cohort sampled during active COVID-19.

The chain employs TRBV19 and TRBJ2-7; 8 nucleotides line up with TRBD2. J gave up 5 bases and V 7 bases, and 13 bases lay outside the gene matches. The CDR3 has 15 amino acids. From germline, CDR1 is LNHDA and CDR2 SQIVND (reference sequence). As DNA, the CDR3 is TGTGCCAGTACCACCCAGGCGGCGGGAGGAAACGAGCAGTACTTC. This gives the protein CASTTQAAGGNEQYF.

The chain is built from TRBV6-2 or TRBV6-3 and TRBJ2-3, with TRBD1 matching 9 bases. V gave up 4 bases and J gave up 3 bases; unmatched junction bases: 5. The germline gives CDR1 MNHEY, CDR2 SVGEGT. This CDR3 has 15 residues. This chain's CDR3 is CASSFRDRATDTQYF. As DNA, the CDR3 is TGTGCCAGCAGTTTCCGGGACAGGGCAACAGATACGCAGTATTTT.

The V and J genes are TRBV7-8 and TRBJ2-7, with 7 bases identical to TRBD1. Germline trimming cut 0 bases from V and 0 bases from J; bases unmatched to any gene: 2. The germline V gene encodes CDR1 SGHVS and CDR2 FQNEAQ. The CDR3 sequence is 15 residues long. CDR3 sequence: CASSLARTGSYEQYF. CDR3 coding DNA: TGTGCCAGCAGCTTAGCTCGGACAGGCTCCTACGAGCAGTACTTC.

This clone was recorded once. The V and J genes are TRBV7-2 and TRBJ2-7; TRBD2 matches at 8 bases. CDR3 length equals 15 residues. Germline V gives CDR1 SGHTA, CDR2 FQGNSA. Germline trimming cut 1 base from V and 2 bases from J; bases unmatched to any gene: 4. The CDR3 sequence is CASSLGREATYEQYF. CDR3 DNA: TGTGCCAGCAGCTTAGGGCGGGAGGCAACCTACGAGCAGTACTTC.

This clone was counted between two and nine times. The chain uses TRBV30 and TRBJ2-1; perhaps TRBD2 as D (6 bases). Germline CDR1 GTSNPN, CDR2 SVGIG (reference sequence). Between the trimmed V and J ends, which lost 1 base and 2 bases, there was a span of 12 bases. The CDR3 has 15 amino acids. CDR3 amino acids: CAWSELAQAYNEQFF. As DNA, the CDR3 is TGTGCCTGGAGTGAGCTAGCGCAGGCCTACAATGAGCAGTTCTTC.

This chain links TRBV5-4 with TRBJ1-4, with D unresolved. CDR3 size: 13 residues. The germline CDR1 and CDR2 sequences are SGHNT and YYREEE (reference sequence). Trimming left V 3 bases short and J 7 bases short, with 10 bases between. The CDR3: CASSSDLGEKLFF. The CDR3 DNA follows: TGTGCCAGCAGCTCGGACTTGGGTGAAAAACTGTTTTTT.

The chain joins TRBV10-3 to TRBJ1-1; TRBD1 might be the D (5 bases). The germline V gene has CDR1 ENHRY and CDR2 SYGVKD. Trimming cost V 4 bases and J 1 base, with 19 bases left between them. The CDR3 totals 17 residues. CDR3 loop: CAISASVGLSRNTEAFF. The CDR3 coding sequence is TGTGCCATCAGTGCGTCGGTGGGACTTAGCAGGAACACTGAAGCTTTCTTT.

This clone was detected only a few times. The chain carries TRBV19 and TRBJ2-7; 9 nucleotides match TRBD1. Germline V gene data show CDR1 as LNHDA and CDR2 as SQIVND (reference sequence). V shed 3 bases and J 5 bases; nucleotides not matched to a gene: 14. The CDR3 totals 17 residues. The CDR3 is CASSIERPGQGKNEQYF. The CDR3 DNA reads TGTGCCAGTAGTATCGAACGCCCGGGACAGGGCAAAAACGAGCAGTACTTC.

This clone was found a few times. Other DNA variants within this sample encode the same CDR3. J is TRBJ1-5 and V is TRBV28, with no clear D. Germline values: CDR1 MDHEN, CDR2 SYDVKM. The CDR3 length is 13 residues. Trimming shortened V by 3 bases and J by 4 bases, and 7 bases separated the two germline ends. For the CDR3, the DNA is TGTGCCAGCAGTTTCCCCTTAAATCAGCCCCAGCATTTT. Residues: CASSFPLNQPQHF.

This chain uses TRBV18 with TRBJ2-3; 14 nucleotides agree with TRBD2. With V trimmed by 3 bases and J by 5 bases, 4 bases remained unmatched. CDR3 size: 16 residues. Germline loops: CDR1 KGHSH, CDR2 LQKENI. CDR3 sequence (DNA): TGTGCCAGCTCACCCGGACTAGCGGGAGGATTAGATACGCAGTATTTT. Translating gives CASSPGLAGGLDTQYF.

The genes are TRBV7-2 and TRBJ2-7; TRBD2 is a possible D gene (5 bases). V lost 5 bases and J lost 3, with 11 bases in between. The CDR3 has 13 residues. Germline loops: CDR1 SGHTA, CDR2 FQGNSA. CDR3 amino acids: CASSPRAGYEQYF. The CDR3 DNA reads TGTGCCAGCAGCCCGCGGGCGGGCTACGAGCAGTACTTC.

This clone was counted a few times. The CDR3 coding sequence is TGTGCCAGCAGCCAAACCCGGGGATGGGATACGCAGTATTTT. Translating gives CASSQTRGWDTQYF. V and J are TRBV3-1 (or the pseudogene TRBV3-2) and TRBJ2-3, with a possible D match to TRBD2 (5 bases). Trimming took 2 bases from V and 6 from J, leaving 12 bases between them. The CDR3 loop spans 14 amino acids. CDR1 and CDR2 from the germline V gene are LGHDT and YNNKEL (reference sequence).

The chain employs TRBV5-6 and TRBJ1-1, with TRBD1 identical over 8 bases. V was pared by 1 base and J by 4 bases, with 0 bases of the junction left unmatched. The germline V gene has CDR1 SGHDT and CDR2 YYEEEE. CDR3 size: 13 residues. CDR3 nucleotides: TGTGCCAGCAGCTTGACAGGGGGCACTGAAGCTTTCTTT. Its translation is CASSLTGGTEAFF. Filled out from reference TRBV5-6 and TRBJ1-1, the complete variable domain reads DAGVTQSPTHLIKTRGQQVTLRCSPKSGHDTVSWYQQALGQGPQFIFQYYEEEERQRGNFPDRFSGHQFPNYSSELNVNALLLGDSALYLCASSLTGGTEAFFGQGTRLTVV.

This clone was seen only a few times. This chain connects TRBV10-3 to TRBJ1-4; the match to TRBD1 covers 8 bases. The length of the CDR3 is 14 residues. Per germline, CDR1 ENHRY and CDR2 SYGVKD. V shed 6 bases and J 7 bases; nucleotides not matched to a gene: 7. The CDR3 DNA is TGTGCCATCAGCGAGGACAGGGACTTTGAAAAACTGTTTTTT. Its protein is CAISEDRDFEKLFF.

This sequence joins TRBV5-8 and TRBJ2-1; 13 bases line up with TRBD2. This CDR3 spans 17 amino acids. J was trimmed by 0 bases and V by 5 bases; bases with no gene match: 5. Germline values: CDR1 SGHTS, CDR2 YDEGEE. CDR3 amino acids: CASRRWTSGSSYNEQFF. The DNA of the CDR3 is TGTGCCAGCAGAAGGTGGACTAGCGGGAGCTCCTACAATGAGCAGTTCTTC.

The rearrangement uses TRBV7-2 and TRBJ1-2, with 7 bases aligning to TRBD1. This CDR3 is 15 amino acids long. V lost 3 bases, J lost 0 bases, and 4 bases stayed unmatched. CDR1 is SGHTA and CDR2 is FQGNSA in the germline V gene. The CDR3 coding sequence is TGTGCCAGCAGCTTCGACAGGGCCGCTAACTATGGCTACACCTTC. Amino acids: CASSFDRAANYGYTF.

This rearrangement joins TRBV5-1 to TRBJ2-5; 10 bases are a match to TRBD2. The CDR3 sequence is 17 residues long. CDR1 is SGHRS and CDR2 is YFSETQ in the germline V gene. Losses at the gene ends were 3 bases for V and 2 bases for J; bases not matched to a gene: 10. The CDR3 loop reads CASSSRPTSGEQETQYF. The CDR3 DNA reads TGCGCCAGCAGCTCCCGCCCAACTAGCGGGGAACAAGAGACCCAGTACTTC. Filled out from reference TRBV5-1 and TRBJ2-5, the complete variable domain reads KAGVTQTPRYLIKTRGQQVTLSCSPISGHRSVSWYQQTPGQGLQFLFEYFSETQRNKGNFPGRFSGRQFSNSRSEMNVSTLELGDSALYLCASSSRPTSGEQETQYFGPGTRLLVL.